The 3 T cell receptor beta chains in this list originate from one sample, sequenced in a study of cytomegalovirus exposure and HLA in healthy donors. Primers for the PCR totalled 60 Vbeta and 13 Jbeta. Assay used: immunoSEQ multiplex PCR; TCRdb lists only in-frame clones, some missing. The profile shows tens of thousands of clones, about four fifths of them singletons. The specimen sequenced was PBMCs. The receptors here all came from a male donor in good health and CMV-seropositive.

V gene TRBV30 combines with J gene TRBJ1-1, with TRBD1 as a possible D gene (6 bases). There are 14 residues in the CDR3. Germline lookup yields CDR1 GTSNPN and CDR2 SVGIG (reference sequence). With 5 bases removed from V and 5 bases from J, the gap between germline ends came to 18 bases. CDR3 sequence reads: CAWGGAGVRTEAFF. The CDR3 DNA sequence: TGTGCCTGGGGGGGGGCAGGGGTACGGACTGAAGCTTTCTTT.

The chain joins TRBV7-9 to TRBJ2-5; TRBD2 might be the D (5 bases). Between the trimmed V and J ends, which lost 2 bases and 2 bases, there was a span of 9 bases. This CDR3 spans 14 amino acids. Per the germline V gene, CDR1 is SEHNR and CDR2 is FQNEAQ (reference sequence). CDR3 nucleotide sequence: TGTGCCAGCAGCTTAATGGACTTTCAAGAGACCCAGTACTTC. This translates into CASSLMDFQETQYF. The complete variable domain, with remaining parts taken from reference TRBV7-9 and TRBJ2-5, reads DTGVSQNPRHKITKRGQNVTFRCDPISEHNRLYWYRQTLGQGPEFLTYFQNEAQLEKSRLLSDRFSAERPKGSFSTLEIQRTEQGDSAMYLCASSLMDFQETQYFGPGTRLLVL.

CDR3 amino acids: CASSPTGGRNQPQHF. The CDR3 region has the DNA TGTGCCAGCAGTCCCACAGGGGGCCGGAATCAGCCCCAGCATTTT. The rearrangement uses TRBV5-6 and TRBJ1-5; 9 bases fit TRBD1. Germline V lookup: CDR1 SGHDT, CDR2 YYEEEE. Trimming at V came to 5 bases and at J to 4 bases, leaving 7 bases not matched to a gene. The CDR3 sequence is 15 residues long.